This TCR beta chain came from a study of shared clonotypes between healthy human individuals. Findings of the study overall: Sequencing depth was expected to influence donor clonotype sharing.

Turning to this clone: No antigen is known for it.

Adults of Caucasian background living in Nashville, Tennessee made up all donors. About 100 million PBMCs supplied genomic DNA for unsorted samples. It was on ten immunoSEQ deep assay plates that unsorted PBMC DNA was sequenced. This table comes from immunoSEQ multiplex PCR, and its TCRdb copy is limited to in-frame clones, with some not included. This table has about 530,000 clones, over 60% appearing once. Trimming took off 0 bases at V and 4 bases at J, with 15 bases between the two ends. This CDR3 has 17 amino acids. Germline CDR1 and CDR2: LNHNV and YYDKDF (reference sequence). This sequence originates from a woman aged 35 to 49 in good health. Some clones in this sample may be carry-over from other donors' samples. Sequenced material: PBMCs. The rearrangement uses TRBV15 and TRBJ2-2, with D possibly being TRBD2 (7 bases). The CDR3 region has the DNA TGTGCCACCAGCAGAGATTACGGGGGGCGCTTCACCGGGGAGCTGTTTTTT. Protein: CATSRDYGGRFTGELFF.